The 18 T cell receptor beta chains below come from one sample, sequenced in a study of identical twins. TCRdb fed the 5' RACE reads into MiXCR, producing one record per CDR3 protein. Here the sample spans 450,000 to 650,000 distinct CDR3 sequences, 13% to 15% being singletons. This sample was also put to use in a study of yellow fever vaccine responses in identical twins.

Sequencing was done on a sample of CD4+ T cells sorted from blood. All receptors derive from a woman between 18 and 30 years old in good health.

The chain has TRBV5-1 and TRBJ2-2; D is possibly TRBD1 (6 bases). V was shortened by 5 bases and J by 7 bases, with 18 bases between the two germline ends. Germline V CDR1 and CDR2: SGHRS, YFSETQ. The CDR3 is made up of 15 amino acids. Here the CDR3 reads CASSVDSSWGGELFF. CDR3 nucleotides: TGCGCCAGCAGTGTGGACAGCTCCTGGGGCGGGGAGCTGTTTTTT.

This clonotype was seen once. The CDR3 here is CASSFRDTYNEQFF. In DNA, the CDR3 is TGTGCCAGCAGCTTCCGGGACACCTACAATGAGCAGTTCTTC. The genes are TRBV7-9 and TRBJ2-1; the D gene is possibly TRBD1 (6 bases). The ends were cut back, 3 bases at V and 2 bases at J, with 8 bases in the middle. The CDR3 consists of 14 residues. Germline CDR1 and CDR2: SEHNR and FQNEAQ (reference sequence).

This rearrangement joins TRBV12-3 or TRBV12-4 to TRBJ2-1, with D maybe TRBD2 (6 bases). Between the trimmed V and J ends, which lost 3 bases and 10 bases, there was a span of 19 bases. The CDR3 runs 15 residues. DNA of the CDR3: TGTGCCAGCAGTTTCGGGACTTCAGGGCGAGTAGAGCAGTTCTTC. Encoded protein: CASSFGTSGRVEQFF.

This clonotype was counted a few times. The chain uses TRBV11-2 and TRBJ2-1; 10 nucleotides agree with TRBD2. The CDR3 runs 17 residues. Germline-derived CDR1 and CDR2 are SGHAT and FQNNGV. Trimming took 5 bases from V and 2 from J; bases not matched to a gene: 9. The CDR3 region has the DNA TGTGCCAGCAGCCCTCGGGGAGCGGGAGGGCCCTACAATGAGCAGTTCTTC. Encoded protein: CASSPRGAGGPYNEQFF.

In this sample, this clonotype turned up once. This chain uses TRBV7-2 with TRBJ2-3; TRBD2 matches at 9 bases. V dropped 8 bases and J dropped 6; count of bases not matched to a gene: 6. The CDR3 covers 13 residues. From germline, CDR1 is SGHTA and CDR2 FQGNSA. CDR3 sequence (DNA): TGTGCCAGCCGGCGGGGGGGGGTGGATACGCAGTATTTT. The encoded protein is CASRRGGVDTQYF.

The chain carries TRBV7-8 and TRBJ2-7, with a tentative D call TRBD2 (5 bases). V was trimmed by 5 bases and J by 3 bases, leaving 17 bases between them. This CDR3 contains 15 residues. CDR1 SGHVS and CDR2 FQNEAQ come from the germline V gene. DNA for the CDR3: TGTGCCAGCAGCCCACAAAGGGCCGGGAACTACGAGCAGTACTTC. Amino acids: CASSPQRAGNYEQYF.

V usage is TRBV28 and J usage is TRBJ1-2; the D gene is possibly TRBD1 (6 bases). In germline, CDR1 is MDHEN, CDR2 SYDVKM. CDR3 length: 15 amino acids. With 3 bases removed from V and 4 bases from J, the gap between germline ends came to 15 bases. CDR3 region: CASSFTGARVYGYTF. CDR3 nucleotides: TGTGCCAGCAGTTTCACGGGGGCAAGGGTCTATGGCTACACCTTC.

The sample holds a few counts of this clonotype. V and J are TRBV14 and TRBJ2-1; D is perhaps TRBD1 (6 bases). The V end was cut by 3 bases, the J end by 2 bases, with 17 bases between. CDR1 SGHDN and CDR2 FVKESK come from the germline V gene. This CDR3 comprises 17 residues. The CDR3 spells CASSQQTGRGPYNEQFF. In nucleotides, the CDR3 is TGTGCCAGCAGCCAGCAAACCGGCAGGGGACCCTACAATGAGCAGTTCTTC.

The genes are TRBV7-6 and TRBJ2-5; D is possibly TRBD1 (6 bases). This CDR3 region has 14 residues. V gave up 4 bases and J gave up 5 bases, with 14 bases separating them. The germline gives CDR1 SGHVS, CDR2 FNYEAQ. CDR3 nucleotide sequence: TGTGCCAGCAGCTCCCTCGACAGGTTTGAGACCCAGTACTTC. Residues: CASSSLDRFETQYF.

This clonotype has more than one count but fewer than ten. The chain carries TRBV20-1 and TRBJ2-5; 10 nucleotides match TRBD2. The trim removed 6 bases at V and 2 bases at J, leaving 3 bases unmatched. The germline V gene has CDR1 DFQATT and CDR2 SNEGSKA (reference sequence). This CDR3 region has 13 residues. CDR3 amino acids: CSAKLAGQETQYF. CDR3 DNA: TGCAGTGCCAAACTAGCGGGGCAAGAGACCCAGTACTTC.

This clonotype was picked up one time. The genes are TRBV28 and TRBJ2-7, with no clear D. The germline V and J ends were trimmed by 4 bases and 2 bases, with 12 bases remaining between them. CDR1 is MDHEN, CDR2 SYDVKM, per germline. There are 14 residues in the CDR3. CDR3 sequence reads: CASSSNTVTYEQYV. CDR3 DNA: TGTGCCAGCAGTTCGAACACAGTGACCTACGAGCAGTACGTC.

The chain joins TRBV10-2 to TRBJ1-1, with D possibly TRBD1 on 6 matching bases. CDR1 is WSHSY and CDR2 is SAAADI in the germline V gene. The CDR3 totals 13 residues. Trimming took 3 bases from V and 7 from J, leaving 12 bases between them. CDR3 loop: CASSDSGHREAFF. CDR3 sequence (DNA): TGCGCCAGCAGTGATTCGGGACACCGTGAAGCTTTCTTT.

The rearrangement joins TRBV5-1 to TRBJ2-5; D possibly matches TRBD1 or TRBD2 (6 bases each). V lost 7 bases to trimming and J lost 2 bases, with 15 bases between them. The CDR3 extends over 14 amino acids. In germline, CDR1 is SGHRS, CDR2 YFSETQ. The CDR3 DNA follows: TGCGCCAGCGCCCCCGGGGGCGGTCAAGAGACCCAGTACTTC. Translated, it gives CASAPGGGQETQYF.

This clonotype was seen more than once but under ten times. This chain uses TRBV7-9 with TRBJ2-2; D possibly corresponds to TRBD1 (5 bases). From germline, CDR1 is SEHNR and CDR2 FQNEAQ (reference sequence). The V and J ends lost 4 bases and 6 bases respectively, with 12 bases between them. CDR3 length: 14 amino acids. CDR3 in DNA: TGTGCCAGCAGCTCAAGCGACAGAGCCGGGGAGCTGTTTTTT. Translating it yields CASSSSDRAGELFF.

The gene calls are TRBV2 and TRBJ1-2; no definite D call. Germline values: CDR1 SNHLY, CDR2 FYNNEI. V was trimmed by 6 bases and J by 7 bases, leaving 12 bases between them. The CDR3 totals 12 residues. CDR3 sequence: CASSEETGGYTF. The CDR3 DNA follows: TGTGCCAGCAGCGAGGAGACGGGTGGCTACACCTTC.

The V call is TRBV29-1, the J call TRBJ1-1; TRBD1 agrees at 7 bases. CDR1 and CDR2 (germline): SQVTM, ANQGSEA. The V segment lost 7 bases and the J segment 1 base; nucleotides outside the gene matches: 6. This CDR3 is built from 13 residues. CDR3 residues: CSGRGSKNTEAFF. The CDR3, as DNA: TGCAGCGGCAGGGGGAGCAAGAACACTGAAGCTTTCTTT.

A few counts support this clonotype. The chain is built from TRBV10-3 and TRBJ2-7; the D is unclear. The CDR3 totals 13 residues. CDR1 ENHRY and CDR2 SYGVKD come from the germline V gene. V was clipped by 3 bases and J by 3 bases, with 9 bases between them. The CDR3 DNA is TGTGCCATCAGTGACTCTTCTATCTACGAGCAGTACGTC. Protein product: CAISDSSIYEQYV.

This clonotype was counted a few times. The chain is built from TRBV29-1 and TRBJ2-2, with D perhaps matching TRBD1 or TRBD2 (5 bases each). The length of the CDR3 is 13 residues. Germline V CDR1 and CDR2: SQVTM, ANQGSEA. Deletions cut 4 bases from V and 4 bases from J, with 10 bases between. The CDR3: CSVGDRLTGELFF. The CDR3 DNA follows: TGCAGCGTTGGGGACCGACTCACCGGGGAGCTGTTTTTT.